The 28 T cell receptor beta chains given below trace back to one sample, sequenced in a study of blood T cells in healthy people across ages. A J-beta primer mix and a sample-barcoded 5' primer were used in a second PCR of roughly 7 to 12 cycles. TCRdb re-derived calls from the 5' RACE reads in MiXCR, one entry per CDR3 protein. The table lists 1.5 million to 2 million distinct CDR3 sequences, roughly 30% of them singletons. Material for sequencing was blood. All receptors come from a woman in her twenties or thirties in good health.

This chain joins TRBV7-9 and TRBJ1-1; TRBD1 matches at 11 bases. In germline, CDR1 is SEHNR, CDR2 FQNEAQ (reference sequence). V was clipped by 4 bases and J by 12 bases; unmatched bases: 7. This CDR3 region has 13 residues. The CDR3 here is CASSSGGQGVSFF. The CDR3 DNA reads TGTGCCAGCAGCTCTGGGGGACAGGGGGTTTCTTTCTTT.

Concerning this clonotype: This may be a read error, as it is one base from a much larger clone. The genes are TRBV19 and TRBJ1-2; D is unclear. The CDR3 spans 13 residues. Looked up from germline, CDR1 is LNHDA and CDR2 is SQIVND (reference sequence). CDR3 coding DNA: TGTGCCAGTAGTAGCCTTCGGAGCCATGGCTGCACCTTC. Its protein product is CASSSLRSHGCTF.

This clonotype was recorded a few times. CDR3 loop: CASSLQGGLSPLHF. The CDR3 nucleotides read TGTGCCAGCAGTTTGCAGGGAGGGCTTTCACCCCTCCACTTT. The chain employs TRBV12-3 or TRBV12-4 and TRBJ1-6, with D perhaps matching TRBD1 (5 bases). Trimming shortened V by 3 bases and J by 9 bases, and 12 bases separated the two germline ends. The CDR3 is made up of 14 amino acids.

This clonotype appeared a few times. This rearrangement joins TRBV28 to TRBJ2-5, with D perhaps matching TRBD2 (6 bases). V was trimmed by 5 bases and J by 5 bases, leaving 18 bases between them. Germline lookup yields CDR1 MDHEN and CDR2 SYDVKM. The CDR3 consists of 15 residues. The CDR3 bases are TGTGCCAGCAGTACAGTTCTCCCCGGGACTGAGACCCAGTACTTC. Its protein product is CASSTVLPGTETQYF.

This clonotype was seen repeatedly, ten times or more. V gene TRBV7-2 combines with J gene TRBJ2-5, with D perhaps TRBD2 (6 bases). V shed 0 bases and J shed 1 base, with 9 bases lying between them. The CDR3 consists of 15 residues. CDR1 and CDR2 from the germline V gene are SGHTA and FQGNSA. In DNA form, the CDR3 reads TGTGCCAGCAGCTTAGCCCGGGGGACCCAAGAGACCCAGTACTTC. It is translated as CASSLARGTQETQYF. Drawing the rest from reference TRBV7-2 and TRBJ2-5, the complete variable domain is GAGVSQSPSNKVTEKGKDVELRCDPISGHTALYWYRQSLGQGLEFLIYFQGNSAPDKSGLPSDRFSAERTGGSVSTLTIQRTQQEDSAVYLCASSLARGTQETQYFGPGTRLLVL.

To note about this clonotype: The junction departs from germline at one end; a sequencing error may be responsible. This rearrangement joins TRBV10-3 to TRBJ2-7; 8 bases are a match to TRBD1. Germline V gene lookup returns CDR1 ENHRY and CDR2 SYGVKD. The CDR3 spans 14 residues. The CDR3 loop is CATSESTGAYEQYF. The CDR3 coding sequence is TGTGCCACCAGTGAGTCGACAGGGGCCTACGAGCAGTACTTC.

This clonotype was detected a few times. The CDR3 nucleotides are TGTGCCAGCAGCGGCTCTGCGGGGAACGAGCAGTACTTC. This gives the protein CASSGSAGNEQYF. V and J are TRBV7-2 and TRBJ2-7, with D possibly TRBD2 on 6 matching bases. The CDR3 totals 13 residues. V lost 5 bases and J lost 5, with 13 bases in between. Germline CDR1 reads SGHTA; CDR2 reads FQGNSA. The whole variable domain, remainder taken from reference TRBV7-2 and TRBJ2-7, is GAGVSQSPSNKVTEKGKDVELRCDPISGHTALYWYRQSLGQGLEFLIYFQGNSAPDKSGLPSDRFSAERTGGSVSTLTIQRTQQEDSAVYLCASSGSAGNEQYFGPGTRLTVT.

V usage is TRBV7-2 and J usage is TRBJ1-4; D possibly corresponds to TRBD1 (5 bases). V gave up 5 bases and J gave up 3 bases, with 13 bases separating them. Germline V lookup: CDR1 SGHTA, CDR2 FQGNSA. The CDR3 totals 15 residues. The CDR3 region has the DNA TGTGCCAGCAGCCCAACCGGGGGGTCTAATGAAAAACTGTTTTTT. Translated: CASSPTGGSNEKLFF. Using reference TRBV7-2 and TRBJ1-4 for the parts outside the CDR3, the full variable domain is GAGVSQSPSNKVTEKGKDVELRCDPISGHTALYWYRQSLGQGLEFLIYFQGNSAPDKSGLPSDRFSAERTGGSVSTLTIQRTQQEDSAVYLCASSPTGGSNEKLFFGSGTQLSVL.

The sample holds a few counts of this clonotype. CDR3 sequence reads: CASSVARDRGSNYGYTF. As DNA, the CDR3 is TGTGCCAGCAGCGTTGCCCGGGACAGGGGTTCTAACTATGGCTACACCTTC. The genes are TRBV9 and TRBJ1-2, with TRBD1 matching 10 bases. The trim removed 2 bases at V and 0 bases at J, leaving 7 bases unmatched. This CDR3 contains 17 residues. Per the germline V gene, CDR1 is SGDLS and CDR2 is YYNGEE.

This clonotype was detected many times. The J gene is TRBJ2-7, the V gene TRBV6-6; the match to TRBD2 covers 10 bases. From germline, CDR1 is MNHNY and CDR2 SVGAGI (reference sequence). The CDR3 is made up of 14 amino acids. The V gene end was trimmed by 6 bases and the J gene end by 1 base; junction bases not matched to a gene: 3. In nucleotides, the CDR3 is TGTGCCAGCAGGGCACTAGCGGGGTCCTACGAGCAGTACTTC. Its protein product is CASRALAGSYEQYF.

This clonotype was seen more than once but under ten times. The chain uses TRBV20-1 and TRBJ2-7, with TRBD2 matching 13 bases. The J call may be mistaken, given a closer DNA end match to TRBJ2-5. The CDR3 runs to 19 residues. Germline V CDR1 and CDR2: DFQATT, SNEGSKA (reference sequence). This chain's CDR3 is CSAPKTGLAGELGTSTQYF. In DNA, the CDR3 is TGCAGTGCTCCGAAAACCGGACTAGCGGGAGAGCTGGGGACTTCGACCCAGTACTTC.

This clonotype was seen only a few times. The rearrangement links TRBV12-3 or TRBV12-4 to TRBJ2-7; D unresolved. CDR3 length: 13 amino acids. Between the trimmed V and J ends, which lost 0 bases and 6 bases, there was a span of 9 bases. The CDR3 DNA sequence: TGTGCCAGCAGTTTAGCAACGTACCCCGAGCAGTACTTC. Residues: CASSLATYPEQYF.

The rearrangement joins TRBV9 to TRBJ1-1; weak D call: TRBD1 (6 bases). The CDR3 has 13 residues. The germline V gene has CDR1 SGDLS and CDR2 YYNGEE. V gave up 1 base and J gave up 8 bases, with 12 bases separating them. Here the CDR3 reads CASSVTQDSEAFF. CDR3 sequence (DNA): TGTGCCAGCAGCGTAACCCAGGACAGCGAAGCTTTCTTT.

This clonotype was observed a handful of times. The V call is TRBV20-1, the J call TRBJ2-6; 9 positions agree with TRBD2. The CDR3 spans 15 residues. V trimming: 8 bases; J trimming: 2 bases; junction bases outside the gene matches: 7. From germline, CDR1 is DFQATT and CDR2 SNEGSKA (reference sequence). The CDR3 sequence is CSWTSAYTGANVLTF. CDR3 DNA sequence: TGCAGTTGGACTAGCGCCTATACTGGGGCCAACGTCCTGACTTTC.

This clonotype appeared a single time. The DNA for the CDR3 is TGTGCCAGCAGTGGGGGGGCGCTCGGGAATGAGCAGTACTTC. Translation gives CASSGGALGNEQYF. The rearrangement joins TRBV2 to TRBJ2-1, with D perhaps assigned TRBD1 or TRBD2 (6 bases each). The DNA end is more similar to TRBJ2-7, so the J call may be wrong. This CDR3 region has 14 residues. Germline V gene sequence: CDR1 SNHLY, CDR2 FYNNEI.

The gene calls are TRBV6-5 and TRBJ1-6, with TRBD1 identical over 8 bases. After removal of 0 bases from V and 9 bases from J, the junction contained 7 bases not matched to a gene. Germline CDR1 MNHEY, CDR2 SVGAGI. This CDR3 region has 16 residues. The CDR3 loop is CASSYSAGTGTSPLHF. CDR3 nucleotides: TGTGCCAGCAGTTACTCGGCCGGGACAGGCACTTCACCCCTCCACTTT.

This clonotype was counted ten times or more. The chain has TRBV5-1 and TRBJ2-7; D is unresolved. Germline CDR1 is SGHRS and CDR2 is YFSETQ. CDR3 length: 15 residues. The V and J ends lost 2 bases and 5 bases respectively, with 17 bases between them. The CDR3 region is CASSFTSQPSHEQYF. CDR3 nucleotide sequence: TGCGCCAGCAGCTTCACCAGCCAGCCGTCTCACGAGCAGTACTTC.

This clonotype was picked up a small number of times. This rearrangement joins TRBV16 to TRBJ2-1, with D possibly matching TRBD2 (5 bases). The germline V and J ends were trimmed by 7 bases and 4 bases, with 11 bases remaining between them. Germline CDR1 is KGHSY and CDR2 is FQNENV. The CDR3 consists of 13 residues. The CDR3 sequence is CASTAAGYNEQFF. The CDR3 DNA follows: TGTGCCAGCACCGCCGCGGGTTACAATGAGCAGTTCTTC.

The chain combines TRBV15 with TRBJ1-5, with 11 bases identical to TRBD1. J gave up 1 base and V 2 bases, and 7 bases lay outside the gene matches. Germline V gene data show CDR1 as LNHNV and CDR2 as YYDKDF (reference sequence). The CDR3 contains 18 residues. The CDR3 nucleotides are TGTGCCACCAGCAGAAGCCGGGACAGGGGGGCGAGCAATCAGCCCCAGCATTTT. This translates into CATSRSRDRGASNQPQHF.

This clonotype has just a few counts. The chain employs TRBV20-1 and TRBJ2-7; the match to TRBD1 covers 9 bases. The CDR3 length is 13 residues. With 5 bases clipped from V and 5 bases from J, the junction kept 7 bases outside the gene matches. CDR1 and CDR2 (germline): DFQATT, SNEGSKA (reference sequence). CDR3 nucleotide sequence: TGCAGTGCTGTTAGACAGGGGGTAGACGAGCAGTACTTC. Its protein is CSAVRQGVDEQYF.

This clonotype was seen a single time. The V call is TRBV12-3 or TRBV12-4, the J call TRBJ1-5; the D is unclear. Trimming pared 4 bases from V and 4 bases from J, leaving 8 bases between. The CDR3 is 13 residues long. The CDR3 is CASSSELNQPQHF. The CDR3 coding sequence is TGTGCCAGCAGTTCCGAGCTAAATCAGCCCCAGCATTTT.

The genes are TRBV4-1 and TRBJ1-5; possibly TRBD1 for D (6 bases). V shed 3 bases and J shed 2 bases, with 11 bases lying between them. The CDR3 contains 15 residues. CDR1 is MGHRA, CDR2 YSYEKL, per germline. The CDR3 here is CASSHYRTGNQPQHF. In DNA, the CDR3 is TGCGCCAGCAGCCACTACAGGACAGGCAATCAGCCCCAGCATTTT.

This chain connects TRBV20-1 to TRBJ2-5; a possible D gene is TRBD1 (5 bases). Matching the DNA end better, TRBJ2-7 makes the J call doubtful. The CDR3 sequence is 14 residues long. Germline V lookup: CDR1 DFQATT, CDR2 SNEGSKA (reference sequence). The chain's CDR3 is CSARDRAGRYEQYF. CDR3 DNA sequence: TGCAGTGCTAGAGATCGGGCAGGGCGTTACGAGCAGTACTTC.

This clonotype was seen more than once but under ten times. The V and J genes are TRBV20-1 and TRBJ1-2, with D unresolved. Germline loops: CDR1 DFQATT, CDR2 SNEGSKA (reference sequence). V lost 0 bases to trimming and J lost 1 base, with 6 bases between them. This CDR3 comprises 13 residues. The CDR3: CSARDPSNYGYTF. DNA of the CDR3: TGCAGTGCTAGAGATCCCAGTAACTATGGCTACACCTTC.

In its sample, this clonotype was seen many times. V is TRBV29-1 and J is TRBJ2-1; unclear D gene. The CDR3 covers 13 residues. Per the germline V gene, CDR1 is SQVTM and CDR2 is ANQGSEA. Trimming took 5 bases from V and 6 from J, leaving 14 bases between them. DNA of the CDR3: TGCAGCGTTCCCGGGCCCCCGAGCAATGAGCAGTTCTTC. Amino acids: CSVPGPPSNEQFF.

This clonotype was found a few times. This rearrangement joins TRBV29-1 to TRBJ2-7; TRBD2 aligns across 8 bases. Germline CDR1 reads SQVTM; CDR2 reads ANQGSEA. V shed 6 bases and J 0 bases; nucleotides not matched to a gene: 7. The CDR3 extends over 14 amino acids. The CDR3 loop is CSVLSGSSSYEQYF. The CDR3 DNA is TGCAGCGTGCTGAGCGGGAGCAGCTCCTACGAGCAGTACTTC.

In the case of this clonotype: A much larger clone lies a single base off, so this may be a read error. The chain joins TRBV7-8 to TRBJ2-1, with D perhaps matching TRBD2 (6 bases). V shed 5 bases and J shed 12 bases, with 23 bases lying between them. CDR1 is SGHVS and CDR2 is FQNEAQ in the germline V gene. The CDR3 contains 15 residues. CDR3 bases: TGTGCCAGCAGCCCCGGGCTAGCGTTAAGCCATGGGCAGTTCTTC. It specifies CASSPGLALSHGQFF. The full variable domain, in which reference TRBV7-8 and TRBJ2-1 provide the parts outside the CDR3, is GAGVSQSPRYKVAKRGQDVALRCDPISGHVSLFWYQQALGQGPEFLTYFQNEAQLDKSGLPSDRFFAERPEGSVSTLKIQRTQQEDSAVYLCASSPGLALSHGQFFGPGTRLTVL.

The table lists this clonotype with a few counts. The chain uses TRBV7-2 and TRBJ2-5, with 9 positions matching TRBD2. V trimming: 4 bases; J trimming: 11 bases; junction bases outside the gene matches: 20. Germline-derived CDR1 and CDR2 are SGHTA and FQGNSA. The CDR3 is 17 amino acids. CDR3 in amino acids: CASSSTPWAGGNNEQYF. The CDR3 nucleotides read TGTGCCAGCAGCTCCACCCCTTGGGCGGGGGGGAACAATGAGCAGTACTTC.